The present T cell receptor (beta chain) was sequenced within a study of spatial heterogeneity in lung cancer. Study overall: A consistent excess of beta-chain over alpha-chain sequences was detected. Raw-read counts averaged over ten per unique TCR and UMI combination.

Every individual TCR cDNA molecule carried its own unique molecular identifier, which allowed correction of PCR and sequencing errors. TCRdb fed the 5' RACE reads into MiXCR, producing one record per CDR3 protein. The table includes more than 20,000 distinct CDR3 sequences, about 4.5% detected once. The time point here: sample taken at primary tumor resection. TCRs were sequenced from unsorted whole RNA of tumor, nontumor lung or PBMC. V dropped 6 bases and J dropped 0; count of bases not matched to a gene: 14. CDR1 MNHEY and CDR2 SMNVEV come from the germline V gene (reference sequence). This CDR3 contains 18 residues.

The rearrangement uses TRBV27 and TRBJ2-7, with 10 bases that match TRBD2. Source: PBMCs, taken at surgery. The sequence came from a male donor with early-stage non-small cell lung cancer. The CDR3 is CASSPIRTSGTLSYEQYF. The CDR3 DNA follows: TGTGCCAGCAGCCCAATCAGGACTAGCGGTACCCTCTCCTACGAGCAGTACTTC.